This T cell receptor (beta chain) was obtained from a study of T cell repertoires in cytomegalovirus infection. Across the study: HLA-B-restricted CMV epitopes that are well studied were used alongside recently identified HLA-C-restricted ones.

CDR3 size: 15 residues. Per the germline V gene, CDR1 is DFQATT and CDR2 is SNEGSKA (reference sequence). V trimming: 6 bases; J trimming: 6 bases; junction bases outside the gene matches: 8. In TCRdb, the reads were re-called with MiXCR into one record per CDR3 protein. Among approximately 310,000 distinct CDR3 sequences listed, roughly 25% were seen once. On this clonotype itself: Its antigen is not known.

The chain recombines TRBV20-1 with TRBJ2-2, with TRBD2 identical over 12 bases. This TCR came from a human donor in good health (CMV status not recorded). Some clones in this sample may be carry-over from other donors' samples. Here the sequenced sample was cultured PBMCs, taken from culture after CMV antigen stimulation. This CDR3 is CSAVATSGSSGELFF. CDR3 coding DNA: TGCAGTGCCGTCGCGACTAGCGGGAGTTCCGGGGAGCTGTTTTTT.